The 8 T cell receptor beta chains given below trace back to one sample, sequenced in a study of control samples from healthy donors and cancer patients. Method: immunoSEQ multiplex PCR; TCRdb's copy keeps in-frame clones and lacks some. The sample consists of approximately 140,000 clones, about 89% of them appearing once. Input material: blood. The receptors derive from a man younger than 30 in good health.

The CDR3 reads CASSLMPGTSYEQYF. CDR3 nucleotide sequence: TGTGCCAGCAGCTTAATGCCAGGAACCTCCTACGAGCAGTACTTC. The J gene is TRBJ2-7, the V gene TRBV7-3, with D unclear. CDR1 is SGHTA and CDR2 is FQGTGA in the germline V gene. CDR3 length: 15 residues. V was clipped by 1 base and J by 0 bases, with 10 bases between them.

The rearrangement uses TRBV2 and TRBJ2-2; 9 nucleotides line up with TRBD1. CDR1 and CDR2 from the germline V gene are SNHLY and FYNNEI. Germline trimming cut 7 bases from V and 2 bases from J; bases unmatched to any gene: 5. CDR3 size: 15 residues. In DNA, the CDR3 is TGTGCCAGCAAACCGGGACAGGGAAACACCGGGGAGCTGTTTTTT. It translates to CASKPGQGNTGELFF.

The J gene is TRBJ2-7, the V gene TRBV11-2; TRBD1 matches 9 bases. V gave up 4 bases and J gave up 4 bases; unmatched junction bases: 8. Germline V lookup: CDR1 SGHAT, CDR2 FQNNGV. CDR3 length equals 15 residues. Here the CDR3 reads CASSSGATGGYEQYF. As DNA, the CDR3 is TGTGCCAGCAGCTCCGGTGCGACAGGGGGATACGAGCAGTACTTC.

The CDR3 DNA is TGTGCCAGCAGTTCCCCACTAGCGGGGTCCTACAATGAGCAGTTCTTC. Translating it yields CASSSPLAGSYNEQFF. V usage is TRBV28 and J usage is TRBJ2-1, with 10 bases lining up with TRBD2. With V trimmed by 4 bases and J by 1 base, 4 bases remained unmatched. CDR3 length equals 16 residues. Germline lookup yields CDR1 MDHEN and CDR2 SYDVKM.

This chain's CDR3 is CASSQEQGLAKNIQYF. The CDR3 region has the DNA TGTGCCAGCAGCCAAGAGCAAGGCCTAGCCAAAAACATTCAGTACTTC. J is TRBJ2-4 and V is TRBV3-1 (or the pseudogene TRBV3-2); D is uncertain. The CDR3 is 16 residues long. Germline CDR1 and CDR2: LGHDT and YNNKEL (reference sequence). Trimming stripped 0 bases from V and 0 bases from J, with 9 bases between.

The chain has TRBV12-3 or TRBV12-4 and TRBJ2-7; D gene ambiguous. V was trimmed by 2 bases and J by 3 bases, leaving 8 bases between them. The length of the CDR3 is 13 residues. DNA for the CDR3: TGTGCCAGCAGTTTAAGACGTCACTACGAGCAGTACTTC. Translated, it gives CASSLRRHYEQYF.

The V call is TRBV21-1, the J call TRBJ1-5; TRBD1, as called in the table, went unchecked against the DNA. TRBV21-1 is deemed a pseudogene. This CDR3 spans 15 amino acids. CDR3 sequence (DNA): TGTGCCAGCAGCAAGTGGACAGACCTTAATCAGCCCCAGCATTTT. Translated, it gives CASSKWTDLNQPQHF.

The chain couples TRBV12-3 or TRBV12-4 to TRBJ1-5, with unresolved D. V was shortened by 6 bases and J by 5 bases, with 8 bases between the two germline ends. The CDR3 spans 12 residues. The CDR3 protein is CASRGPDQPQHF. The CDR3 DNA follows: TGTGCCAGCAGGGGCCCGGATCAGCCCCAGCATTTT.